This TCR beta chain was found in a study of shared clonotypes between healthy human individuals. Only CD45RO-negative cells positively selected for CCR7 counted as naive CD8 cells, so terminally differentiated effector memory CD45RA+ cells were excluded. The sample holds one count of this clone. Sequencing was at deep level. The repertoire was sequenced with immunoSEQ multiplex PCR; TCRdb's copy has only in-frame clones and lacks some. The sample holds about 2.1 million clones, around 95% seen once. Sequenced: naive CD8+ T cells from PBMCs. The sequence derives from a man aged 18 to 30 in good health. Some clones in this sample may be carry-over from other donors' samples.

The CDR3 spells CASSQAQLSRTPYEQYF. CDR3 coding DNA: TGTGCCAGCAGCCAAGCTCAGTTGTCGAGGACACCCTACGAGCAGTACTTC. The chain is built from TRBV14 and TRBJ2-7; D is perhaps TRBD1 (5 bases). The V gene's germline CDR1 is SGHDN and CDR2 FVKESK. The CDR3 spans 17 residues. Trimming removed 1 base at V and 2 bases at J, with 18 bases between.